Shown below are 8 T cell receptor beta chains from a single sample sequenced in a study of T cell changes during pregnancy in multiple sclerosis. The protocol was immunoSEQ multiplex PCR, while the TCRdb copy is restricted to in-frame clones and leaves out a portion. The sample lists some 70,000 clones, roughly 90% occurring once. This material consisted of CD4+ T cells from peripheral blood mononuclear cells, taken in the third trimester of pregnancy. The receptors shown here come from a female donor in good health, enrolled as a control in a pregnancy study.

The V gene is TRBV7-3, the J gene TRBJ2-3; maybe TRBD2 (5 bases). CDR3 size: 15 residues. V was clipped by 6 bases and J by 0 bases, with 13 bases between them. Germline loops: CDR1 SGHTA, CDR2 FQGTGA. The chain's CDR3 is CASSPAVTSTDTQYF. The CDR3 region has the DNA TGTGCCAGCAGTCCAGCGGTAACTAGCACAGATACGCAGTATTTT. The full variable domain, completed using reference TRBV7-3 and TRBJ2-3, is GAGVSQTPSNKVTEKGKYVELRCDPISGHTALYWYRQSLGQGPEFLIYFQGTGAADDSGLPNDRFFAVRPEGSVSTLKIQRTERGDSAVYLCASSPAVTSTDTQYFGPGTRLTVL.

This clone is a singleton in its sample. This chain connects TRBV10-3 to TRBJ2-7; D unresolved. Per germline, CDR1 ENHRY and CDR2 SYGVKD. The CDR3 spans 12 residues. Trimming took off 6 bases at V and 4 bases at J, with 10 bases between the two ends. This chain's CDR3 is CAISLAQYEQYF. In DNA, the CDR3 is TGTGCCATCAGCCTCGCACAATACGAGCAGTACTTC.

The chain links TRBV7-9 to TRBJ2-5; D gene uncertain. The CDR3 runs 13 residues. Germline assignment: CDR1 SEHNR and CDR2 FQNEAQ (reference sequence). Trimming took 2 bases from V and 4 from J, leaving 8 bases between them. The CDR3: CASSLNTLETQYF. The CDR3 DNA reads TGTGCCAGCAGCTTAAACACCCTAGAGACCCAGTACTTC.

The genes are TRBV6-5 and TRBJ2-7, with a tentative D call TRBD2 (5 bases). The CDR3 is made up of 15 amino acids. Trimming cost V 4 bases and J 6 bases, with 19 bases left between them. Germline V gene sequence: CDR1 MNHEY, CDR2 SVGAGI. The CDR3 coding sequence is TGTGCCAGCAGTTCCAAGACCGGGGTAAGGAGCGAGCAGTACTTC. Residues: CASSSKTGVRSEQYF.

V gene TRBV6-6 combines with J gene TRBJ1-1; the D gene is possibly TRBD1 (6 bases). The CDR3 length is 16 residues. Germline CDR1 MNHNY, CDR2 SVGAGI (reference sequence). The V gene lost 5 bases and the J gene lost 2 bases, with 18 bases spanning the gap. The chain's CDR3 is CASSRDSGQSNTEAFF. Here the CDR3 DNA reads TGTGCCAGCAGTCGAGACTCCGGACAGAGCAACACTGAAGCTTTCTTT.

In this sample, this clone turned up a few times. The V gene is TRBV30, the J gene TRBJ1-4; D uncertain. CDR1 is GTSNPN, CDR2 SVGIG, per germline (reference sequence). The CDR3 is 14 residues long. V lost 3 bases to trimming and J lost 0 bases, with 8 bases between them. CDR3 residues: CAWSARATNEKLFF. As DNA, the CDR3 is TGTGCCTGGAGCGCCCGAGCAACTAATGAAAAACTGTTTTTT.

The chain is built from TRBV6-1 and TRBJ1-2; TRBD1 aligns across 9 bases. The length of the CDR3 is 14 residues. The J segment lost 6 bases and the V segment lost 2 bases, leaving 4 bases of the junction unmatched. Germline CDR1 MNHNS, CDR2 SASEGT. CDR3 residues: CASSEQGTGHGYTF. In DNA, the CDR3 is TGTGCCAGCAGTGAACAAGGGACAGGGCATGGCTACACCTTC.

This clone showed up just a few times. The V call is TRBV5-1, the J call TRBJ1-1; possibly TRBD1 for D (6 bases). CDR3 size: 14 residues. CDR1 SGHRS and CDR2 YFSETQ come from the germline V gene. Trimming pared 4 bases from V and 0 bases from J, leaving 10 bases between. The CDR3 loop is CASSRGAVNTEAFF. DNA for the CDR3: TGCGCCAGCAGCCGGGGGGCTGTGAACACTGAAGCTTTCTTT.